This T cell receptor (beta chain) was recorded in a study of blood T cell repertoires in COVID-19. Study details: Acute and convalescent COVID-19 samples came from the United States, Italy and Spain. PBMCs, B-cell-depleted T cells, or T cells were the source of the cDNA or gDNA that made up the material.

Repertoires were generated with immunoSEQ multiplex PCR, while TCRdb's copy carries only in-frame clones and drops some. Of approximately 250,000 clones listed, 84% are singletons. Trimming stripped 2 bases from V and 3 bases from J, with 10 bases between. Germline assignment: CDR1 KGHSH and CDR2 LQKENI. This CDR3 has 14 amino acids. The sequencing sample was made of peripheral blood. The TCR originated in a middle-aged man with acute or convalescent COVID-19. The chain couples TRBV18 to TRBJ1-1, with D possibly TRBD1 on 6 matching bases. CDR3 protein: CASSPLGADTEAFF. The CDR3 coding sequence is TGTGCCAGCTCACCATTGGGGGCTGACACTGAAGCTTTCTTT.